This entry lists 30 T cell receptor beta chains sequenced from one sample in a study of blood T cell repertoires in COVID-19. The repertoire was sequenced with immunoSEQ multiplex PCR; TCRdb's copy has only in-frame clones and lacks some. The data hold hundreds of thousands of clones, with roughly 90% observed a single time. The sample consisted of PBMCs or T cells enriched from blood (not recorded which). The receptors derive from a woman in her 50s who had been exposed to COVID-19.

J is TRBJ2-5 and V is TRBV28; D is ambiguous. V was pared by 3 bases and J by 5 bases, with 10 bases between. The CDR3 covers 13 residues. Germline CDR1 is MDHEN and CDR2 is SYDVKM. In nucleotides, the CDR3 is TGTGCCAGCAGTTTGACTGGCCCGGAGACCCAGTACTTC. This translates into CASSLTGPETQYF.

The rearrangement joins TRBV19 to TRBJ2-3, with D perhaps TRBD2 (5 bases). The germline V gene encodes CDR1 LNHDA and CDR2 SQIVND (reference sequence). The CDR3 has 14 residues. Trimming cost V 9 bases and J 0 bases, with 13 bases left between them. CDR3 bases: TGTGCCAGCCGCGGGCTTACTAGCACAGATACGCAGTATTTT. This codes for CASRGLTSTDTQYF.

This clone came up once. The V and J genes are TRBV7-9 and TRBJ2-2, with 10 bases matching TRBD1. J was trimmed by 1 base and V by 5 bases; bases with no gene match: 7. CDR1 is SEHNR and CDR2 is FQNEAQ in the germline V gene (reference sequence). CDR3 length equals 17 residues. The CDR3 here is CASSMGWTGGNTGELFF. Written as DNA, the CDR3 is TGTGCCAGCAGCATGGGCTGGACAGGGGGGAACACCGGGGAGCTGTTTTTT.

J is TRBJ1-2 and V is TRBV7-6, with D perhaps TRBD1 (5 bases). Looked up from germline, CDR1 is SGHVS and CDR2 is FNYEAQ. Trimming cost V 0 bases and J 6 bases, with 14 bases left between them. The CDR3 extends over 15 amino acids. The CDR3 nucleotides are TGTGCCAGCAGCTTAGCGTCTGCAGGGTCCCATGGCTACACCTTC. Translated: CASSLASAGSHGYTF.

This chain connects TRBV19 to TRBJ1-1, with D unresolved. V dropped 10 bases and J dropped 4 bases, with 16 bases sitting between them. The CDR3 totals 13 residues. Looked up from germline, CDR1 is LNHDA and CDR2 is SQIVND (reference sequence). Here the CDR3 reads CANLDREGTEAFF. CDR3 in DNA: TGTGCCAACCTTGATAGGGAGGGCACTGAAGCTTTCTTT.

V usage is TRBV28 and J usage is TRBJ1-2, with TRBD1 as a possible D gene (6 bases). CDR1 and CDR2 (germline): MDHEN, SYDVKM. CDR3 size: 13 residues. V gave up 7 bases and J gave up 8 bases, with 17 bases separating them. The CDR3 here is CASKLGTPGGYTF. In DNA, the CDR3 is TGTGCCAGCAAGTTGGGGACACCCGGCGGCTACACCTTC.

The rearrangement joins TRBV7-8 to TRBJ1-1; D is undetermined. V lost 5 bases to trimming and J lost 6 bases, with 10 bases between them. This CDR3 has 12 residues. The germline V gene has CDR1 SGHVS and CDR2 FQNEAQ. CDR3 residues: CASSPHSPEAFF. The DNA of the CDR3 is TGTGCCAGCAGCCCCCACTCGCCTGAAGCTTTCTTT. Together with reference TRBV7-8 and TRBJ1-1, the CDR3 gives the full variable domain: GAGVSQSPRYKVAKRGQDVALRCDPISGHVSLFWYQQALGQGPEFLTYFQNEAQLDKSGLPSDRFFAERPEGSVSTLKIQRTQQEDSAVYLCASSPHSPEAFFGQGTRLTVV.

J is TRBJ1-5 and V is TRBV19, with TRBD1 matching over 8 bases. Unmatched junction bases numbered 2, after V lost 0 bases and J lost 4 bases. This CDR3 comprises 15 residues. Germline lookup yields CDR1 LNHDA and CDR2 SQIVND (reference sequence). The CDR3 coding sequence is TGTGCCAGTAGTATAGAAGACAGGGGTAATCAGCCCCAGCATTTT. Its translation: CASSIEDRGNQPQHF.

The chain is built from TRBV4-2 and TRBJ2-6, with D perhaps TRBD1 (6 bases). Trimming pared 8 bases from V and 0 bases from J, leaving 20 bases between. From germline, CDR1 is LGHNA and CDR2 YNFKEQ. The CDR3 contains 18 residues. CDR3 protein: CASRSRPGDRSGANVLTF. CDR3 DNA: TGTGCCAGCCGCAGCCGGCCAGGGGACCGCTCTGGGGCCAACGTCCTGACTTTC.

Here the CDR3 reads CASGKTGGGNYGYTF. The CDR3 DNA reads as TGTGCTAGTGGGAAAACAGGGGGAGGAAACTATGGCTACACCTTC. The chain carries TRBV12-5 and TRBJ1-2; 8 bases line up with TRBD1. V trimming: 6 bases; J trimming: 2 bases; junction bases outside the gene matches: 8. The CDR3 sequence is 15 residues long. Germline V gene sequence: CDR1 LGHNT, CDR2 FRNRAP.

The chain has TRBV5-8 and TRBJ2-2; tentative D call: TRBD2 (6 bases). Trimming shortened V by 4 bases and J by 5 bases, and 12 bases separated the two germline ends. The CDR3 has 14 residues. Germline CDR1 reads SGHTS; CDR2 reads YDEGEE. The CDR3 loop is CASSQRTTTGELFF. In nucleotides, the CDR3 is TGTGCCAGCAGCCAACGGACTACAACCGGGGAGCTGTTTTTT.

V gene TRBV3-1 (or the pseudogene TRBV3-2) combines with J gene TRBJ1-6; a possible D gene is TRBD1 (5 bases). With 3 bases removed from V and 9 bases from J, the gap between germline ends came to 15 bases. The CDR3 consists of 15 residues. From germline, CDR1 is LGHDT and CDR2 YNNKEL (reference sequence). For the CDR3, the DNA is TGTGCCAGCAGCCAGGGGGGGGTCGCGGGTTCACCCCTCCACTTT. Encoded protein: CASSQGGVAGSPLHF.

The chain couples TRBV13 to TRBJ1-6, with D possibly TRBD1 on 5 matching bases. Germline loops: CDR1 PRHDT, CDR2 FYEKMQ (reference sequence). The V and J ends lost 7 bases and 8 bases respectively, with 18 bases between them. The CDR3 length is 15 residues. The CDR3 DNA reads TGTGCCAGCACCCCTGCCGGGGGGAGGGATTCACCCCTCCACTTT. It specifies CASTPAGGRDSPLHF.

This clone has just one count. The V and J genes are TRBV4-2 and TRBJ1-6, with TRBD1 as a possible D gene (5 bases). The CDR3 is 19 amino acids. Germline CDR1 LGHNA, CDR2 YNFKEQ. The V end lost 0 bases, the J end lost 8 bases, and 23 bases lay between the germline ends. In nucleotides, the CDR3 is TGTGCCAGCAGCCAAGATTCTGACTACAGTAGGAGGGGATATTCACCCCTCCACTTT. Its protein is CASSQDSDYSRRGYSPLHF.

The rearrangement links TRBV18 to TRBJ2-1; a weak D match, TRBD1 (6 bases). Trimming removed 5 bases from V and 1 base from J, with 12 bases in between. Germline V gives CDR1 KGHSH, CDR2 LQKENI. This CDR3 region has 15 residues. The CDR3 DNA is TGTGCCAGCTCATCCCCAGGGGCTTCCTACAATGAGCAGTTCTTC. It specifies CASSSPGASYNEQFF.

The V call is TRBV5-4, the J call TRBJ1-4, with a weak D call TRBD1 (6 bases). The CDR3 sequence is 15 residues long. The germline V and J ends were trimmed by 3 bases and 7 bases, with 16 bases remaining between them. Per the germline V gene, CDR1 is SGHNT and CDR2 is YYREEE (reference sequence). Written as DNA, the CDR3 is TGTGCCAGCAGCTCCACAGGGTCGGCAGGTGAAAAACTGTTTTTT. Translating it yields CASSSTGSAGEKLFF. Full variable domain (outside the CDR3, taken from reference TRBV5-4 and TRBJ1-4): ETGVTQSPTHLIKTRGQQVTLRCSSQSGHNTVSWYQQALGQGPQFIFQYYREEENGRGNFPPRFSGLQFPNYSSELNVNALELDDSALYLCASSSTGSAGEKLFFGSGTQLSVL.

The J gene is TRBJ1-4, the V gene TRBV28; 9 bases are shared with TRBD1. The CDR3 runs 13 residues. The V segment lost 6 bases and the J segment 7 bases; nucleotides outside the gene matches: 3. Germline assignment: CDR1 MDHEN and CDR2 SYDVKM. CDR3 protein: CASRWTGVEKLFF. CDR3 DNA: TGTGCCAGCAGGTGGACAGGGGTTGAAAAACTGTTTTTT.

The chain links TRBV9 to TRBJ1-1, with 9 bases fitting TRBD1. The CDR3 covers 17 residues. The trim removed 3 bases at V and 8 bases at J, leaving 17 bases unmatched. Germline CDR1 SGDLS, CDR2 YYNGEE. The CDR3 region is CASSEDGQGLSRGEAFF. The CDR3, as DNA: TGTGCCAGCAGCGAGGACGGACAGGGGCTCTCCCGGGGAGAAGCTTTCTTT.

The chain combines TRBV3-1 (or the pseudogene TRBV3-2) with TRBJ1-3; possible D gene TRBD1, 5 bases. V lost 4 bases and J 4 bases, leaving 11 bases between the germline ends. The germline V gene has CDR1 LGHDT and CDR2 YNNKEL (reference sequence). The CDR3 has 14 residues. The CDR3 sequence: CASSRRGIGNTIYF. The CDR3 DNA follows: TGTGCCAGCAGCCGGCGGGGCATCGGAAACACCATATATTTT.

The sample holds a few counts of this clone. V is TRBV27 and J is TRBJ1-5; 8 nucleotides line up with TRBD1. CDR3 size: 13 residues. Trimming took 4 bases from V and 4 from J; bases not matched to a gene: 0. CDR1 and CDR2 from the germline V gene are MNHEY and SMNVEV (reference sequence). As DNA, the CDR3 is TGTGCCAGCAGTTGGACAGGGAATCAGCCCCAGCATTTT. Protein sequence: CASSWTGNQPQHF.

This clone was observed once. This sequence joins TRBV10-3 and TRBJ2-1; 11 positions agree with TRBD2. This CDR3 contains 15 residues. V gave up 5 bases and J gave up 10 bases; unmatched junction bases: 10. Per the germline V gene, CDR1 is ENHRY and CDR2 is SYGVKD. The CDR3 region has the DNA TGTGCCATCAGTCCCATAGCGGGGGGGACGACGGAGCAGTTCTTC. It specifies CAISPIAGGTTEQFF.

The CDR3 protein is CATSSPGTLYGYTF. DNA for the CDR3: TGTGCCACCAGCAGTCCCGGGACACTCTATGGCTACACCTTC. The chain combines TRBV15 with TRBJ1-2; tentatively, D is TRBD1 (6 bases). V shed 3 bases and J shed 4 bases, with 12 bases lying between them. The CDR3 totals 14 residues. CDR1 LNHNV and CDR2 YYDKDF come from the germline V gene (reference sequence).

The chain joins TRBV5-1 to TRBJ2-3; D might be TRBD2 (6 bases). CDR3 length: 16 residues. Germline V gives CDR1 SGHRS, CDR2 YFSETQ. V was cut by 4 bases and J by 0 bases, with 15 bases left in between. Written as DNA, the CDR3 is TGCGCCAGCAGCCCGGTGGCGGGGACTAGCACAGATACGCAGTATTTT. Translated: CASSPVAGTSTDTQYF. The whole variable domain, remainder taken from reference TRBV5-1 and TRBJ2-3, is KAGVTQTPRYLIKTRGQQVTLSCSPISGHRSVSWYQQTPGQGLQFLFEYFSETQRNKGNFPGRFSGRQFSNSRSEMNVSTLELGDSALYLCASSPVAGTSTDTQYFGPGTRLTVL.

The CDR3 sequence: CASSETGAIQETQYF. CDR3 DNA: TGTGCCAGCAGTGAAACAGGGGCGATCCAAGAGACCCAGTACTTC. This chain uses TRBV28 with TRBJ2-5; 7 nucleotides line up with TRBD1. CDR1 is MDHEN, CDR2 SYDVKM, per germline. This CDR3 spans 15 amino acids. The V gene end was trimmed by 5 bases and the J gene end by 1 base; junction bases not matched to a gene: 7.

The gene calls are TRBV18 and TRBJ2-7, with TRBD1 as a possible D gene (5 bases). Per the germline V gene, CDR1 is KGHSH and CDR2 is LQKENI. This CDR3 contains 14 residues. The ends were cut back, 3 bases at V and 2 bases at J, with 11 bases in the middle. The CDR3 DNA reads TGTGCCAGCTCACCTCGCAGACAGACCTACGAGCAGTACTTC. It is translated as CASSPRRQTYEQYF. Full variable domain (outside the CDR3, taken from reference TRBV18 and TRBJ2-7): NAGVMQNPRHLVRRRGQEARLRCSPMKGHSHVYWYRQLPEEGLKFMVYLQKENIIDESGMPKERFSAEFPKEGPSILRIQQVVRGDSAAYFCASSPRRQTYEQYFGPGTRLTVT.

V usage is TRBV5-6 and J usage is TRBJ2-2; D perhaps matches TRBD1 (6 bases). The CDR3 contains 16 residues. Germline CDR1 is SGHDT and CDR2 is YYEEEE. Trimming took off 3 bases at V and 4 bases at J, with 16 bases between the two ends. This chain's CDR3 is CASSYGQPRATGELFF. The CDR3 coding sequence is TGTGCCAGCAGCTACGGACAGCCCCGAGCCACCGGGGAGCTGTTTTTT. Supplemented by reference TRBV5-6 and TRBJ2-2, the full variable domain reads DAGVTQSPTHLIKTRGQQVTLRCSPKSGHDTVSWYQQALGQGPQFIFQYYEEEERQRGNFPDRFSGHQFPNYSSELNVNALLLGDSALYLCASSYGQPRATGELFFGEGSRLTVL.

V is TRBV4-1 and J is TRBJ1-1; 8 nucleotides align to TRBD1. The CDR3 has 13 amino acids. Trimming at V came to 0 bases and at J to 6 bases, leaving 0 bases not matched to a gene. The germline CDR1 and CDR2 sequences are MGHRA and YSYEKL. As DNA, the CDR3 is TGCGCCAGCAGCCAAGAGACAGGGGCTGAAGCTTTCTTT. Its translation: CASSQETGAEAFF.

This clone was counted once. The CDR3 region has the DNA TGCGCCAGCAGCCAAGACACTCCTCGGACCCAGTACTTC. This sequence encodes CASSQDTPRTQYF. This chain joins TRBV4-1 and TRBJ2-5; no definite D call. Trimming removed 0 bases at V and 7 bases at J, with 9 bases between. This CDR3 comprises 13 residues. Germline assignment: CDR1 MGHRA and CDR2 YSYEKL.

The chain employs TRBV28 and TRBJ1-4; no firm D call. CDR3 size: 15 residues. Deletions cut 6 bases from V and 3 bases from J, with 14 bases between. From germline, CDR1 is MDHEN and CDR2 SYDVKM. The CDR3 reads CASSSPGSANEKLFF. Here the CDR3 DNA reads TGTGCCAGCAGCTCACCGGGGAGCGCTAATGAAAAACTGTTTTTT.

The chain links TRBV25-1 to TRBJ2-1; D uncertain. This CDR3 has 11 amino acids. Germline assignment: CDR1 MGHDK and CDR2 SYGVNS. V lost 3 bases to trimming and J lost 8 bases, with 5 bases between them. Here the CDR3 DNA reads TGTGCCAGCAGTGAGGAGTATGAGCAGTTCTTC. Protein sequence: CASSEEYEQFF.